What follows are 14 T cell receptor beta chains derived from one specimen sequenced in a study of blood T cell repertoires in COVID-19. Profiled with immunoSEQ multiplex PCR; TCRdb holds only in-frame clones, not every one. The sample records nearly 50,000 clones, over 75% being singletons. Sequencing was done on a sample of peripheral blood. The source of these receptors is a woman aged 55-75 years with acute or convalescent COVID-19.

CDR3 sequence reads: CASSLRGYEQYF. In nucleotides, the CDR3 is TGTGCCAGCAGTTTACGGGGGTACGAGCAGTACTTC. This chain connects TRBV12-3 or TRBV12-4 to TRBJ2-7; tentative D call: TRBD2 (6 bases). The CDR3 is made up of 12 amino acids. The V end was cut by 2 bases, the J end by 4 bases, with 6 bases between.

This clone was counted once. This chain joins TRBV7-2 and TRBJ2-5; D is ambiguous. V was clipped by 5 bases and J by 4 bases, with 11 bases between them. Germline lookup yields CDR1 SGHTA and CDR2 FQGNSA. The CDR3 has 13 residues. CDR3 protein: CASSRITGETQYF. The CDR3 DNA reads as TGTGCCAGCAGCCGAATAACCGGAGAGACCCAGTACTTC.

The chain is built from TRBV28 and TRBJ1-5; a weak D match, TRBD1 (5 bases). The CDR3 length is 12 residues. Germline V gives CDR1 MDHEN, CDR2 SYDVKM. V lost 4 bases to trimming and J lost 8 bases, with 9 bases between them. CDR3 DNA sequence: TGTGCCAGCAGTTCCCAGGGAAAGCCCCAGCATTTT. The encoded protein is CASSSQGKPQHF.

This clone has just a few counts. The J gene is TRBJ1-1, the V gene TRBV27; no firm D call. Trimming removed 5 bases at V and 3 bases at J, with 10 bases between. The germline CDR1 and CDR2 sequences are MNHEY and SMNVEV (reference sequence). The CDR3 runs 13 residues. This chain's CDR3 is CASSPYVDTEAFF. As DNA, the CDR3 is TGTGCCAGCAGTCCCTACGTAGACACTGAAGCTTTCTTT.

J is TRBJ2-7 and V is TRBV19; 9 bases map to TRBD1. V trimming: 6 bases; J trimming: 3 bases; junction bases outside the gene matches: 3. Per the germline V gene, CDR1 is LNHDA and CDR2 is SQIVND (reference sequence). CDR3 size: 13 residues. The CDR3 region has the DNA TGTGCCAGTAGGCGGACAGGGGTCTACGAGCAGTACTTC. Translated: CASRRTGVYEQYF.

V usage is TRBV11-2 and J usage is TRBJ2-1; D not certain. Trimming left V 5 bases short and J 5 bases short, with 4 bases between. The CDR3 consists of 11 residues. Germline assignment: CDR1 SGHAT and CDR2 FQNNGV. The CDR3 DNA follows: TGTGCCAGCAGCCTAAACAATGAGCAGTTCTTC. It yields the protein CASSLNNEQFF.

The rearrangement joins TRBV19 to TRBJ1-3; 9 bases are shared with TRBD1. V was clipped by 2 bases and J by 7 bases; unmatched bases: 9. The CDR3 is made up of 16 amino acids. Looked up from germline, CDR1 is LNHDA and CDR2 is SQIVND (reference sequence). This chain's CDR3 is CASSIIGTGIDNTIYF. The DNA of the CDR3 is TGTGCCAGTAGTATAATCGGGACAGGGATCGACAACACCATATATTTT.

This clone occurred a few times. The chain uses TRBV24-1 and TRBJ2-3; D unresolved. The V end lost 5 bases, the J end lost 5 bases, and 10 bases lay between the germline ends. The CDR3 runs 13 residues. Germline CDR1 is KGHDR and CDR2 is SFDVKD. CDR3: CATSAPGGDTQYF. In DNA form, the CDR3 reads TGTGCCACCAGTGCTCCAGGTGGAGATACGCAGTATTTT.

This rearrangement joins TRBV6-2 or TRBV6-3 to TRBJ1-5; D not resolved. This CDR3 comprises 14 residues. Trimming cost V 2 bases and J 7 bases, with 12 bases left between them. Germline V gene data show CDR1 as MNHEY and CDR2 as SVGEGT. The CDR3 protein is CASSYPSGLQPQHF. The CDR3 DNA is TGTGCCAGCAGTTACCCTTCAGGACTACAGCCCCAGCATTTT.

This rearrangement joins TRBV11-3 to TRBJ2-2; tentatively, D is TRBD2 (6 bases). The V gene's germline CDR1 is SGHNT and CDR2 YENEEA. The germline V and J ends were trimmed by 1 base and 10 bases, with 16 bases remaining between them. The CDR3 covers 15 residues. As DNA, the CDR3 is TGTGCCAGCAGCTTAGGTACTAGCCCCCACGAGGAGCTGTTTTTT. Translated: CASSLGTSPHEELFF.

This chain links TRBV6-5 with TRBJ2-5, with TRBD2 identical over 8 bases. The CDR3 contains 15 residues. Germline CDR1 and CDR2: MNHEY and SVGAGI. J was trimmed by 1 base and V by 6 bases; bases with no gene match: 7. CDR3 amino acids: CASSAASGFQETQYF. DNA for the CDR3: TGTGCCAGCAGCGCGGCTAGCGGGTTCCAAGAGACCCAGTACTTC.

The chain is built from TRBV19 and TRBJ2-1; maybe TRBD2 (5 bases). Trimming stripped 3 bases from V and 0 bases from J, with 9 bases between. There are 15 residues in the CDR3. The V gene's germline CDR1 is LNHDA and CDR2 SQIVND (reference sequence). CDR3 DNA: TGTGCCAGTAGTATGGAGGACCGCTCCTACAATGAGCAGTTCTTC. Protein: CASSMEDRSYNEQFF.

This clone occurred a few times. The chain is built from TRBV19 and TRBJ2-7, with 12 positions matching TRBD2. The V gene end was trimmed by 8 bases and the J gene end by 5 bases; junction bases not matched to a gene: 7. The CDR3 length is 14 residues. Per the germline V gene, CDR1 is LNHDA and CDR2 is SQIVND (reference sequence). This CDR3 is CASSTSGGTHEQYF. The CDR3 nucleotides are TGTGCCAGTTCGACTAGCGGGGGAACACACGAGCAGTACTTC.

The CDR3 is CASSFSGKNTEAFF. The DNA of the CDR3 is TGCGCCAGCAGCTTTTCAGGAAAGAACACTGAAGCTTTCTTT. The rearrangement joins TRBV5-1 to TRBJ1-1, with D uncertain. Trimming stripped 2 bases from V and 1 base from J, with 9 bases between. Germline values: CDR1 SGHRS, CDR2 YFSETQ. The CDR3 loop spans 14 amino acids.